This T cell receptor (beta chain) stems from a study of metastatic and nonmetastatic thyroid tumors. This clone was picked up a small number of times. A junction end diverges from the germline sequence, so it may reflect a read error. TCRdb re-clonotyped the PCR reads via MiXCR. The sample holds about 20,000 clones, around 34% seen once. This CDR3 has 12 amino acids. Among the patients, none had received any treatment before thyroid surgery. The chain uses TRBV12-3 or TRBV12-4 and TRBJ1-5; D not resolved. This TCR was recovered from a female donor with papillary thyroid cancer or a benign thyroid nodule (not recorded which). Some clones in this sample may be carry-over from other donors' samples. What was sequenced was tumor tissue. This chain's CDR3 is CASSLGNQPQHF. The CDR3 DNA is TGTGCCAGCAGCTTAGGGAATCAGCCCCAGCATTTT.